This T cell receptor (beta chain) was captured by sequencing in a study of patients and donors after allogeneic stem cell transplantation. TCRdb re-called the RT-PCR reads with MiXCR, one entry per CDR3 protein. The sample includes 190,000 or so distinct CDR3 sequences, around two fifths of them seen just once. This clonotype showed up just a few times. Material: blood, either unsorted or a sorted T cell fraction (not recorded which). The sequence derives from a human donor who was either an allogeneic HSCT recipient or a stem cell or donor lymphocyte infusion donor (not recorded which). It is not recorded whose cells these are; they may come from a transplant donor.

CDR3 in amino acids: CASSLGGTGNTEAFF. The CDR3 DNA reads as TGTGCCAGCAGCTTAGGAGGGACAGGGAACACTGAAGCTTTCTTT. The J gene is TRBJ1-1, the V gene TRBV7-9; TRBD1 aligns across 8 bases. V trimming: 1 base; J trimming: 1 base; junction bases outside the gene matches: 2. Germline CDR1 and CDR2: SEHNR and FQNEAQ (reference sequence). The CDR3 loop spans 15 amino acids. The full variable domain, rest sourced from reference TRBV7-9 and TRBJ1-1, is DTGVSQNPRHKITKRGQNVTFRCDPISEHNRLYWYRQTLGQGPEFLTYFQNEAQLEKSRLLSDRFSAERPKGSFSTLEIQRTEQGDSAMYLCASSLGGTGNTEAFFGQGTRLTVV.